What follows are 22 T cell receptor beta chains derived from one specimen sequenced in a study of cytomegalovirus exposure and HLA in healthy donors. The PCR made use of 60 Vbeta and 13 Jbeta primers. Repertoires were generated with immunoSEQ multiplex PCR, while TCRdb's copy carries only in-frame clones and drops some. The sample has around 170,000 clones, approximately 71% seen once; the top ten hold more than 1.3%. Sequenced sample: PBMCs. Receptors originate from a girl aged 10 to 17 in good health and CMV-seronegative.

The V and J genes are TRBV12-5 and TRBJ1-2, with a possible D match to TRBD1 (5 bases). V dropped 1 base and J dropped 1 base, with 7 bases sitting between them. Germline CDR1 LGHNT, CDR2 FRNRAP. The CDR3 contains 14 residues. The CDR3 DNA reads TGTGCTAGTGGTTTGGGGGGGGGTAACTATGGCTACACCTTC. Translating gives CASGLGGGNYGYTF.

The rearrangement joins TRBV6-5 to TRBJ2-7; maybe TRBD2 (5 bases). This CDR3 spans 12 amino acids. With 5 bases removed from V and 3 bases from J, the gap between germline ends came to 8 bases. Germline assignment: CDR1 MNHEY and CDR2 SVGAGI. The CDR3: CASSLRGYEQYF. CDR3 coding DNA: TGTGCCAGCAGTCTCCGGGGCTACGAGCAGTACTTC.

The CDR3 is CAISGGTSTQETQYF. In DNA, the CDR3 is TGTGCCATCAGCGGGGGGACTAGTACCCAAGAGACCCAGTACTTC. The genes are TRBV10-3 and TRBJ2-5; TRBD2 matches at 8 bases. J was trimmed by 1 base and V by 6 bases; bases with no gene match: 7. This CDR3 spans 15 amino acids. CDR1 and CDR2 from the germline V gene are ENHRY and SYGVKD.

The chain is built from TRBV18 and TRBJ1-4; no firm D call. Between the trimmed V and J ends, which lost 5 bases and 5 bases, there was a span of 15 bases. The germline V gene encodes CDR1 KGHSH and CDR2 LQKENI. The CDR3 is 15 amino acids. The chain's CDR3 is CASSTGSMGNEKLFF. In DNA, the CDR3 is TGTGCCAGCTCAACGGGATCGATGGGGAATGAAAAACTGTTTTTT.

The chain is built from TRBV6-1 and TRBJ2-7; D not resolved. The CDR3 is 14 residues long. Trimming took off 4 bases at V and 3 bases at J, with 13 bases between the two ends. Germline V gives CDR1 MNHNS, CDR2 SASEGT. The CDR3 region is CASSVTVRNYEQYF. CDR3 nucleotides: TGTGCCAGCAGTGTTACAGTGAGAAACTACGAGCAGTACTTC.

This chain connects TRBV30 to TRBJ1-4, with D uncertain. CDR1 and CDR2 (germline): GTSNPN, SVGIG (reference sequence). This CDR3 contains 11 residues. Trimming removed 7 bases at V and 10 bases at J, with 13 bases between. The CDR3 region has the DNA TGTGCCTTAGACACGGCAGGAAAACTGTTTTTT. Its protein product is CALDTAGKLFF.

The V gene is TRBV7-9, the J gene TRBJ1-1, with D perhaps TRBD1 (5 bases). Trimming stripped 1 base from V and 1 base from J, with 13 bases between. The CDR3 runs to 16 residues. Germline assignment: CDR1 SEHNR and CDR2 FQNEAQ (reference sequence). This CDR3 reads CASSLGSGWANTEAFF. DNA of the CDR3: TGTGCCAGCAGCTTAGGTTCAGGGTGGGCGAACACTGAAGCTTTCTTT.

J is TRBJ1-1 and V is TRBV6-1; D unresolved. The CDR3 has 13 amino acids. Trimming pared 8 bases from V and 4 bases from J, leaving 14 bases between. The germline V gene has CDR1 MNHNS and CDR2 SASEGT. The CDR3 sequence is CASGAFPGTEAFF. As DNA, the CDR3 is TGTGCCAGCGGCGCATTCCCGGGCACTGAAGCTTTCTTT.

The rearrangement uses TRBV18 and TRBJ1-4; 7 bases align to TRBD1. The CDR3 covers 16 residues. The germline V gene has CDR1 KGHSH and CDR2 LQKENI. With 5 bases clipped from V and 4 bases from J, the junction kept 10 bases outside the gene matches. The CDR3 is CASSTLFRDSNEKLFF. Written as DNA, the CDR3 is TGTGCCAGCTCAACACTCTTCCGGGACAGTAATGAAAAACTGTTTTTT.

V is TRBV4-2 and J is TRBJ2-7; TRBD2 is a possible D gene (6 bases). CDR1 LGHNA and CDR2 YNFKEQ come from the germline V gene. The CDR3 extends over 15 amino acids. Trimming shortened V by 0 bases and J by 5 bases, and 14 bases separated the two germline ends. The CDR3 protein is CASSQDGAGIHEQYF. In DNA form, the CDR3 reads TGTGCCAGCAGCCAAGATGGGGCGGGGATCCACGAGCAGTACTTC.

The chain has TRBV5-1 and TRBJ1-1; D is perhaps TRBD1 (5 bases). The germline V gene has CDR1 SGHRS and CDR2 YFSETQ. This CDR3 spans 13 amino acids. V lost 3 bases and J 3 bases, leaving 9 bases between the germline ends. The CDR3 DNA sequence: TGCGCCAGCAGCTCCGGGGGTCACACTGAAGCTTTCTTT. It encodes CASSSGGHTEAFF.

The chain carries TRBV7-9 and TRBJ1-6, with TRBD1 matching 9 bases. This CDR3 comprises 16 residues. The trim removed 0 bases at V and 8 bases at J, leaving 5 bases unmatched. Germline CDR1 is SEHNR and CDR2 is FQNEAQ (reference sequence). The CDR3 spells CASSLAVGTGHSPLHF. CDR3 nucleotide sequence: TGTGCCAGCAGCTTAGCGGTTGGGACAGGGCATTCACCCCTCCACTTT.

This clone was seen once. This chain links TRBV19 with TRBJ1-2, with unresolved D. V dropped 3 bases and J dropped 8 bases, with 10 bases sitting between them. Germline CDR1 reads LNHDA; CDR2 reads SQIVND (reference sequence). The CDR3 totals 12 residues. The CDR3 sequence: CASSMGSGGYTF. The CDR3 DNA reads as TGTGCCAGTAGTATGGGTTCAGGAGGCTACACCTTC.

V gene TRBV25-1 combines with J gene TRBJ2-7, with 8 bases that match TRBD1. This CDR3 spans 15 amino acids. The ends lost 2 bases at V and 0 bases at J; junction bases unmatched: 3. Germline CDR1 reads MGHDK; CDR2 reads SYGVNS. CDR3 loop: CASSERTGSSYEQYF. In DNA form, the CDR3 reads TGTGCCAGCAGTGAACGGACAGGGAGCTCCTACGAGCAGTACTTC.

This clone was counted only a few times. The genes are TRBV2 and TRBJ1-5; 7 positions agree with TRBD1. Germline loops: CDR1 SNHLY, CDR2 FYNNEI. CDR3 length: 15 amino acids. V was pared by 3 bases and J by 5 bases, with 7 bases of the junction left unmatched. The CDR3 region is CASSDAGGDDQPQHF. DNA of the CDR3: TGTGCCAGCAGTGACGCAGGGGGTGATGATCAGCCCCAGCATTTT.

The CDR3 DNA reads TGTGCCAGCAGTGTACGGCTAGCGGCCGCGAACACCGGGGAGCTGTTTTTT. It encodes CASSVRLAAANTGELFF. This chain links TRBV2 with TRBJ2-2; TRBD2 matches 7 bases. With 4 bases clipped from V and 0 bases from J, the junction kept 8 bases outside the gene matches. Germline loops: CDR1 SNHLY, CDR2 FYNNEI. The CDR3 has 17 amino acids.

The J gene is TRBJ1-5, the V gene TRBV14; 8 bases fit TRBD1. Trimming took 4 bases from V and 3 from J; bases not matched to a gene: 2. The CDR3 totals 14 residues. Per germline, CDR1 SGHDN and CDR2 FVKESK. CDR3: CASSLTGANQPQHF. In nucleotides, the CDR3 is TGTGCCAGCAGCCTGACAGGGGCCAATCAGCCCCAGCATTTT.

This sequence joins TRBV5-4 and TRBJ1-1; possible D gene TRBD1, 6 bases. This CDR3 contains 15 residues. The V end was cut by 6 bases, the J end by 4 bases, with 19 bases between. Germline-derived CDR1 and CDR2 are SGHNT and YYREEE (reference sequence). CDR3: CASTTSGVSFTEAFF. Here the CDR3 DNA reads TGTGCCAGCACCACCTCAGGGGTATCATTCACTGAAGCTTTCTTT.

This clone turned up a few times. The chain uses TRBV7-8 and TRBJ2-7; 8 bases are a match to TRBD1. The CDR3 extends over 13 amino acids. The V gene end was trimmed by 5 bases and the J gene end by 6 bases; junction bases not matched to a gene: 6. CDR1 is SGHVS and CDR2 is FQNEAQ in the germline V gene. CDR3 loop: CASSPRTGIEQYF. The CDR3 DNA sequence: TGTGCCAGCAGCCCCCGGACAGGGATCGAGCAGTACTTC.

The rearrangement joins TRBV30 to TRBJ2-1, with D tentatively TRBD2 (7 bases). V was cut by 4 bases and J by 2 bases, with 18 bases left in between. Germline CDR1 and CDR2: GTSNPN and SVGIG (reference sequence). This CDR3 spans 16 amino acids. CDR3 DNA sequence: TGTGCCTGGAAGGGACCACGGCGGGGGCCCTACAATGAGCAGTTCTTC. Protein: CAWKGPRRGPYNEQFF.

In its sample, this clone is medium-sized (0.01 to 0.1%). For the CDR3, the DNA is TGTGCCAGCAGTGACTCGACAGGGGGCTCACCCCTCCACTTT. This sequence encodes CASSDSTGGSPLHF. This chain links TRBV6-4 with TRBJ1-6; 10 nucleotides line up with TRBD1. Unmatched junction bases numbered 0, after V lost 0 bases and J lost 10 bases. The CDR3 consists of 14 residues. CDR1 is MRHNA, CDR2 SNTAGT, per germline.

The chain combines TRBV18 with TRBJ1-2, with D tentatively TRBD1 (5 bases). Germline assignment: CDR1 KGHSH and CDR2 LQKENI. There are 15 residues in the CDR3. Deletions cut 6 bases from V and 4 bases from J, with 18 bases between. The CDR3 protein is CASSPGIGGIYGYTF. The CDR3 DNA is TGTGCCAGCTCCCCAGGGATAGGAGGGATCTATGGCTACACCTTC.